These T cell receptor beta chains were read from a single sample in a study of regulatory T cells in long-lasting Graves disease. TCRdb re-called the multiplex PCR reads with MiXCR, one entry per CDR3 protein. The table has 400,000 to 500,000 distinct CDR3 sequences, 20% to 25% seen once. The sequencing here drew on peripheral blood mononuclear cells (PBMCs), taken when the disease was refractory, from a patient treated with antithyroid drugs. These receptor sequences come from a female donor with Graves disease. Both conserved end residues are part of each CDR3. Each record gives: J gene, V gene, CDR3 length, CDR3 protein.

TRBJ1-6 TRBV6-5 14 CASSWDSNFSPLHF
TRBJ1-2 TRBV7-3 13 CASSGVPGGGYTF
TRBJ1-4 TRBV20-1 13 CSAPGPEREKLFF
TRBJ1-3 TRBV20-1 12 CSAILGGSTIYF
TRBJ1-2 TRBV20-1 12 CSASRAGGGYTF
TRBJ2-6 TRBV29-1 14 CSVVGLSGANVLTF
TRBJ1-6 TRBV6-5 13 CASSLSPQVFLHF
TRBJ2-2 TRBV19 15 CASAGGRPNTGELFF
TRBJ2-5 TRBV5-1 16 CASSSRQGSNKETQYF
TRBJ2-7 TRBV11-1 17 CASSRPPQGGESYEQYF
TRBJ2-7 TRBV7-2 14 CASSPPEKEYEQYF
TRBJ2-5 TRBV30 16 CAWTPGLAGRRETQYF
TRBJ1-6 TRBV7-9 15 CASSSTGTIDSPLHF
TRBJ2-5 TRBV30 14 CAWSQDGIQETQYF
TRBJ1-5 TRBV10-3 13 CAIRPGGGQPQHF
TRBJ1-3 TRBV20-1 13 CSALPLSGNTIYF
TRBJ2-5 TRBV15 15 CATSRGTGPRLPQYF
TRBJ1-2 TRBV7-8 12 CASSVGTENYYF
TRBJ1-5 TRBV7-2 13 CASSLDTHQPQHF
TRBJ2-7 TRBV29-1 12 CSAIRDTYEQYF
TRBJ2-2 TRBV10-2 14 CASSESTSTGELFF
TRBJ1-4 TRBV28 15 CASSPLGQRDEKLFF
TRBJ1-5 TRBV28 16 CASSPLGTGIYQPQHF
TRBJ2-7 TRBV20-1 14 CSAAGQGVSYEQYF